One sample yielded the 23 T cell receptor beta chains listed below, sequenced in a study of human T cells and chemical hapten exposure. Each CDR3 protein gets one entry after TCRdb re-called the RACE reads with MiXCR. Here the sample spans under 150,000 distinct CDR3 sequences, 9.5% to 13% being singletons. As to time point: patch test 1, 2 weeks after DPC sensitization. Treatment described: therapeutic diphenylcyclopropenone sensitization with weekly scalp DPC. Here the sequenced sample was whole blood, taken in connection with sensitization to the hapten diphenylcyclopropenone (DPC). The receptors derive from a woman aged 45-65 years with alopecia areata. Some clones in this sample may be carry-over from other donors' samples.

The genes are TRBV28 and TRBJ2-7; 9 bases are a match to TRBD1. Germline lookup yields CDR1 MDHEN and CDR2 SYDVKM. This CDR3 region has 14 residues. The trim removed 4 bases at V and 4 bases at J, leaving 5 bases unmatched. CDR3 nucleotide sequence: TGTGCCAGCAGTTGGGGACAGGGAAGGTACGAGCAGTACTTC. Its translation is CASSWGQGRYEQYF. Variable domain in full (rest from reference TRBV28 and TRBJ2-7): DVKVTQSSRYLVKRTGEKVFLECVQDMDHENMFWYRQDPGLGLRLIYFSYDVKMKEKGDIPEGYSVSREKKERFSLILESASTNQTSMYLCASSWGQGRYEQYFGPGTRLTVT.

The chain is built from TRBV5-1 and TRBJ1-3; no reliable D call. Trimming removed 0 bases at V and 0 bases at J, with 4 bases between. Germline V gene data show CDR1 as SGHRS and CDR2 as YFSETQ. The CDR3 length is 14 residues. The CDR3 is CASSLVGSGNTIYF. CDR3 nucleotides: TGCGCCAGCAGCTTGGTAGGCTCTGGAAACACCATATATTTT.

The chain links TRBV2 to TRBJ1-4, with no clear D. CDR3 length: 15 amino acids. Germline lookup yields CDR1 SNHLY and CDR2 FYNNEI. With 5 bases removed from V and 7 bases from J, the gap between germline ends came to 17 bases. The CDR3 DNA is TGTGCCAGCAGTAGTAGGCGAACTAGCCCTGAAAAACTGTTTTTT. This encodes CASSSRRTSPEKLFF.

This clonotype was recorded a few times. The DNA for the CDR3 is TGTGCCAGCAGCCCGAGGGGATCCGGGGAGCTGTTTTTT. Residues: CASSPRGSGELFF. The rearrangement links TRBV7-6 to TRBJ2-2, with D possibly being TRBD1 or TRBD2 (5 bases each). V was shortened by 5 bases and J by 6 bases, with 10 bases between the two germline ends. Germline assignment: CDR1 SGHVS and CDR2 FNYEAQ. CDR3 size: 13 residues.

This clonotype has more than one count but fewer than ten. The rearrangement links TRBV10-3 to TRBJ2-7, with 9 bases fitting TRBD2. The CDR3 is 16 residues long. From germline, CDR1 is ENHRY and CDR2 SYGVKD. Germline trimming cut 4 bases from V and 0 bases from J; bases unmatched to any gene: 7. The CDR3 loop is CAISVPEREVSYEQYF. The CDR3 DNA is TGTGCCATCAGTGTTCCGGAGCGGGAGGTCTCCTACGAGCAGTACTTC.

In DNA form, the CDR3 reads TGTGCCAGCAGCTTAGCAAGAAATGGCTACACCTTC. Encoded protein: CASSLARNGYTF. J is TRBJ1-2 and V is TRBV11-2; D call uncertain. The V gene's germline CDR1 is SGHAT and CDR2 FQNNGV. V dropped 1 base and J dropped 6 bases, with 6 bases sitting between them. CDR3 length: 12 residues.

V usage is TRBV29-1 and J usage is TRBJ2-3; TRBD2 aligns across 8 bases. The V gene's germline CDR1 is SQVTM and CDR2 ANQGSEA. Losses at the gene ends were 8 bases for V and 0 bases for J; bases not matched to a gene: 7. The CDR3 loop spans 14 amino acids. The CDR3 DNA sequence: TGCAGCCTTCGGGGGGGTTCTAGCACAGATACGCAGTATTTT. It translates to CSLRGGSSTDTQYF.

This chain connects TRBV6-5 to TRBJ2-3; possibly TRBD2 for D (6 bases). CDR3 length equals 15 residues. V lost 0 bases, J lost 2 bases, and 9 bases lay in between. Germline V lookup: CDR1 MNHEY, CDR2 SVGAGI. The CDR3 spells CASSYSTRLTDTQYF. In DNA form, the CDR3 reads TGTGCCAGCAGTTACTCGACTAGACTCACAGATACGCAGTATTTT.

This clonotype has only a few counts. The chain is built from TRBV5-1 and TRBJ1-1, with 9 bases fitting TRBD1. With 3 bases clipped from V and 7 bases from J, the junction kept 7 bases outside the gene matches. The CDR3 sequence is 14 residues long. The V gene's germline CDR1 is SGHRS and CDR2 YFSETQ. This chain's CDR3 is CASSWDWTGDEAFF. CDR3 coding DNA: TGCGCCAGCAGCTGGGATTGGACAGGGGATGAAGCTTTCTTT.

This chain joins TRBV18 and TRBJ2-7; unclear D gene. V was cut by 3 bases and J by 0 bases, with 6 bases left in between. The CDR3 spans 13 residues. Germline-derived CDR1 and CDR2 are KGHSH and LQKENI. CDR3 amino acids: CASSPQSSYEQYF. As DNA, the CDR3 is TGTGCCAGCTCACCCCAGAGCTCCTACGAGCAGTACTTC.

The gene calls are TRBV27 and TRBJ2-3, with 14 nucleotides matching TRBD2. Looked up from germline, CDR1 is MNHEY and CDR2 is SMNVEV (reference sequence). J lost 7 bases, V lost 4 bases, and 7 bases had no gene match. The CDR3 totals 16 residues. CDR3 in DNA: TGTGCCAGCAGTTCCGGACTAGCGGGGGGTACAAATACGCAGTATTTT. This translates into CASSSGLAGGTNTQYF.

The sample holds many counts of this clonotype. V and J are TRBV6-4 and TRBJ1-4; 10 bases align to TRBD1. With 5 bases clipped from V and 7 bases from J, the junction kept 1 base outside the gene matches. CDR3 length: 13 amino acids. Looked up from germline, CDR1 is MRHNA and CDR2 is SNTAGT. The CDR3 sequence is CASSRDRGEKLFF. The CDR3 bases are TGTGCCAGCAGTCGGGACAGGGGTGAAAAACTGTTTTTT.

This clonotype was observed many times. The chain joins TRBV20-1 to TRBJ2-7; 7 bases line up with TRBD2. The CDR3 is 20 amino acids. V lost 1 base to trimming and J lost 1 base; unmatched junction nucleotides: 22. CDR1 is DFQATT, CDR2 SNEGSKA, per germline (reference sequence). The CDR3: CSARARGMGGRPIVSYEQYF. In DNA form, the CDR3 reads TGCAGTGCTAGAGCCCGGGGAATGGGGGGGAGGCCCATAGTTTCCTACGAGCAGTACTTC.

This chain connects TRBV7-6 to TRBJ2-7, with a possible D match to TRBD1 (5 bases). The V end was cut by 5 bases, the J end by 2 bases, with 19 bases between. CDR1 SGHVS and CDR2 FNYEAQ come from the germline V gene. The CDR3 loop spans 16 amino acids. In DNA form, the CDR3 reads TGTGCCAGCAGCCCCGCCCCCTACGACAGAGCCTACGAGCAGTACTTC. This encodes CASSPAPYDRAYEQYF.

The rearrangement links TRBV20-1 to TRBJ2-3; D is possibly TRBD1 (5 bases). Trimming shortened V by 6 bases and J by 6 bases, and 16 bases separated the two germline ends. This CDR3 spans 13 amino acids. In germline, CDR1 is DFQATT, CDR2 SNEGSKA (reference sequence). The CDR3, as DNA: TGCAGTGCCCCACGGGCAGGGCCGGATACGCAGTATTTT. As protein: CSAPRAGPDTQYF.

This chain connects TRBV20-1 to TRBJ2-7; 7 nucleotides agree with TRBD1. Germline V CDR1 and CDR2: DFQATT, SNEGSKA (reference sequence). CDR3 size: 15 residues. The junction had 15 bases not matched to a gene; V was cut back by 5 bases and J by 5 bases. Here the CDR3 reads CSASWTGRFIDEQYF. CDR3 DNA: TGCAGTGCTTCTTGGACAGGACGGTTTATTGACGAGCAGTACTTC.

The rearrangement links TRBV28 to TRBJ2-3, with D maybe TRBD1 (5 bases). Germline V lookup: CDR1 MDHEN, CDR2 SYDVKM. With 5 bases removed from V and 4 bases from J, the gap between germline ends came to 10 bases. The CDR3 is 13 amino acids. For the CDR3, the DNA is TGTGCCAGCAGTACGGACATCCCAGATACGCAGTATTTT. Protein sequence: CASSTDIPDTQYF. Together with reference TRBV28 and TRBJ2-3, the CDR3 gives the full variable domain: DVKVTQSSRYLVKRTGEKVFLECVQDMDHENMFWYRQDPGLGLRLIYFSYDVKMKEKGDIPEGYSVSREKKERFSLILESASTNQTSMYLCASSTDIPDTQYFGPGTRLTVL.

This clonotype was recorded at least ten times. The CDR3 is CASSSVPGQTYEQYF. The CDR3 DNA reads as TGTGCCAGCAGCTCCGTCCCGGGACAGACCTACGAGCAGTACTTC. The rearrangement uses TRBV5-5 and TRBJ2-7; 7 bases are a match to TRBD1. The CDR3 is made up of 15 amino acids. The germline gives CDR1 SGHKS, CDR2 YYEKEE (reference sequence). V was pared by 3 bases and J by 2 bases, with 8 bases of the junction left unmatched. The full variable domain, rest sourced from reference TRBV5-5 and TRBJ2-7, is DAGVTQSPTHLIKTRGQQVTLRCSPISGHKSVSWYQQVLGQGPQFIFQYYEKEERGRGNFPDRFSARQFPNYSSELNVNALLLGDSALYLCASSSVPGQTYEQYFGPGTRLTVT.

This clonotype was detected only a few times. The chain uses TRBV12-3 or TRBV12-4 and TRBJ2-4; perhaps TRBD1 as D (6 bases). The V end lost 5 bases, the J end lost 0 bases, and 14 bases lay between the germline ends. The CDR3 has 16 amino acids. CDR3 DNA: TGTGCCAGCAGTCTCTGGGACATCGTAGCCAAAAACATTCAGTACTTC. It is translated as CASSLWDIVAKNIQYF.

This clonotype was found a few times. The chain recombines TRBV2 with TRBJ2-5, with 7 bases fitting TRBD1. V trimming: 6 bases; J trimming: 4 bases; junction bases outside the gene matches: 5. Germline CDR1 is SNHLY and CDR2 is FYNNEI. This CDR3 contains 13 residues. In DNA, the CDR3 is TGTGCCAGCAGCGGACAGGTCCCAGAGACCCAGTACTTC. Translation gives CASSGQVPETQYF. Using reference TRBV2 and TRBJ2-5 for the parts outside the CDR3, the full variable domain is EPEVTQTPSHQVTQMGQEVILRCVPISNHLYFYWYRQILGQKVEFLVSFYNNEISEKSEIFDDQFSVERPDGSNFTLKIRSTKLEDSAMYFCASSGQVPETQYFGPGTRLLVL.

This clonotype has a handful of counts. The gene calls are TRBV7-6 and TRBJ2-7; the D gene could be TRBD1 or TRBD2 (5 bases each). V lost 3 bases, J lost 4 bases, and 19 bases lay in between. The CDR3 spans 16 residues. Germline CDR1 is SGHVS and CDR2 is FNYEAQ. The CDR3 protein is CASSLDGDRGPYEQYF. CDR3 DNA: TGTGCCAGCAGCTTGGACGGTGACCGGGGACCTTACGAGCAGTACTTC.

The table lists this clonotype with many counts. J is TRBJ2-5 and V is TRBV11-2; possibly TRBD2 for D (5 bases). Deletions cut 5 bases from V and 0 bases from J, with 16 bases between. The CDR3 runs 16 residues. Germline V lookup: CDR1 SGHAT, CDR2 FQNNGV. The DNA for the CDR3 is TGTGCCAGCAGCCCAAACACCGGGAATTACCAAGAGACCCAGTACTTC. Protein: CASSPNTGNYQETQYF.

This clonotype was observed a handful of times. V and J are TRBV19 and TRBJ2-4, with D maybe TRBD2 (6 bases). The V and J ends lost 3 bases and 4 bases respectively, with 13 bases between them. CDR3 length equals 15 residues. CDR1 is LNHDA and CDR2 is SQIVND in the germline V gene (reference sequence). The CDR3 region is CASSMPAGSKNIQYF. In nucleotides, the CDR3 is TGTGCCAGTAGTATGCCCGCGGGGTCGAAAAACATTCAGTACTTC.